The clone carrying this T cell receptor (beta chain) has at least ten counts. This specimen comes from a study of T cells after yellow fever vaccination. V was clipped by 8 bases and J by 2 bases, with 16 bases between them. The CDR3 totals 15 residues. CDR1 and CDR2 (germline): MDHEN, SYDVKM. TCRdb used MiXCR to reprocess the 5' RACE reads, holding one entry per CDR3 protein. The sample contains over 200,000 distinct CDR3 sequences, 6% to 8% of which appear only once. The sequence was obtained from a man aged 25 to 40 who received the YFV17D yellow fever vaccine. This material consisted of CD4+ T cells sorted from PBMCs, taken on the day of the yellow fever booster vaccination. The chain couples TRBV28 to TRBJ1-3, with unresolved D. The CDR3 region is CASHDGRNTGNTIYF. Here the CDR3 DNA reads TGTGCCAGCCACGACGGCAGGAACACTGGAAACACCATATATTTT. Full variable domain (outside the CDR3, taken from reference TRBV28 and TRBJ1-3): DVKVTQSSRYLVKRTGEKVFLECVQDMDHENMFWYRQDPGLGLRLIYFSYDVKMKEKGDIPEGYSVSREKKERFSLILESASTNQTSMYLCASHDGRNTGNTIYFGEGSWLTVV.